Following are 19 T cell receptor beta chains from one sample sequenced in a study of cytomegalovirus exposure and HLA in healthy donors. 13 Jbeta primers and 60 Vbeta primers were used for the PCR. Using immunoSEQ multiplex PCR, the repertoire was profiled, and TCRdb retains in-frame clones only, with some absent. Of tens of thousands of clones listed, 65% to 85% were seen once; the top ten hold 7.4%. The specimen was PBMCs. The receptors shown here come from a man in his sixties in good health and CMV-seronegative.

V is TRBV5-4 and J is TRBJ2-3; 13 nucleotides line up with TRBD2. V lost 4 bases and J lost 2; bases outside the gene matches: 4. From germline, CDR1 is SGHNT and CDR2 YYREEE (reference sequence). The CDR3 runs 16 residues. The CDR3 DNA sequence: TGTGCCAGCAGCCCCGGACTAGCGGGGGCCACAGATACGCAGTATTTT. It encodes CASSPGLAGATDTQYF.

This clone was detected only a few times. The V gene is TRBV7-2, the J gene TRBJ2-5; TRBD2 aligns across 8 bases. V dropped 5 bases and J dropped 2; count of bases not matched to a gene: 7. The CDR3 totals 15 residues. From germline, CDR1 is SGHTA and CDR2 FQGNSA. CDR3 nucleotides: TGTGCCAGCAGCCCGAACGGGAGGGGGCAAGAGACCCAGTACTTC. Residues: CASSPNGRGQETQYF.

For this clone: The sample holds other DNA sequences that translate to the same CDR3. The chain joins TRBV19 to TRBJ1-5; tentatively, D is TRBD1 (6 bases). Germline V lookup: CDR1 LNHDA, CDR2 SQIVND (reference sequence). V was clipped by 5 bases and J by 6 bases, with 8 bases between them. The CDR3 runs to 12 residues. The CDR3 loop is CASSWGLQPQHF. The CDR3 DNA sequence: TGTGCCAGTAGTTGGGGGCTTCAGCCCCAGCATTTT.

The chain has TRBV4-1 and TRBJ2-5, with TRBD1 as a possible D gene (6 bases). Trimming took off 0 bases at V and 1 base at J, with 9 bases between the two ends. The V gene's germline CDR1 is MGHRA and CDR2 YSYEKL. This CDR3 has 15 residues. In nucleotides, the CDR3 is TGCGCCAGCAGCCAAGAACACAGGGCCCAAGAGACCCAGTACTTC. It specifies CASSQEHRAQETQYF.

The chain carries TRBV2 and TRBJ1-6; 7 bases agree with TRBD1. V lost 5 bases, J lost 10 bases, and 5 bases stayed unmatched. The CDR3 runs 13 residues. Looked up from germline, CDR1 is SNHLY and CDR2 is FYNNEI. DNA of the CDR3: TGTGCCAGCAGTAGGGGGACAGCCTCACCCCTCCACTTT. This gives the protein CASSRGTASPLHF.

V is TRBV6-5 and J is TRBJ1-6; TRBD1 matches at 7 bases. Germline CDR1 and CDR2: MNHEY and SVGAGI. J lost 5 bases, V lost 4 bases, and 2 bases had no gene match. This CDR3 has 14 amino acids. CDR3 bases: TGTGCCAGCAGTTCCAGGGGGAATAATTCACCCCTCCACTTT. Translation: CASSSRGNNSPLHF.

The V and J genes are TRBV7-2 and TRBJ2-5, with 9 bases that match TRBD1. The CDR3 has 15 amino acids. CDR1 and CDR2 from the germline V gene are SGHTA and FQGNSA. V shed 1 base and J 5 bases; nucleotides not matched to a gene: 5. In DNA form, the CDR3 reads TGTGCCAGCAGCTTAGGAGGGACAGGGTACGAGACCCAGTACTTC. Its translation: CASSLGGTGYETQYF.

The V and J genes are TRBV6-5 and TRBJ2-6; no clear D gene. CDR1 is MNHEY, CDR2 SVGAGI, per germline. The CDR3 length is 15 residues. Trimming stripped 4 bases from V and 0 bases from J, with 7 bases between. This chain's CDR3 is CASSLGSSGANVLTF. The CDR3 DNA sequence: TGTGCCAGCAGTTTGGGCAGCTCTGGGGCCAACGTCCTGACTTTC.

The V call is TRBV2, the J call TRBJ1-2; no reliable D call. Germline V CDR1 and CDR2: SNHLY, FYNNEI. Trimming left V 7 bases short and J 8 bases short, with 11 bases between. The CDR3 totals 11 residues. In DNA, the CDR3 is TGTGCCAGCACCTACTCTCGGGGCTACACCTTC. Its translation is CASTYSRGYTF.

About this clone: Its ends do not fully match the called genes, so a read error is possible. V and J are TRBV7-9 and TRBJ1-4; 7 nucleotides line up with TRBD1. This CDR3 contains 12 residues. Germline V gives CDR1 SEHNR, CDR2 FQNEAQ (reference sequence). The CDR3 DNA follows: TGTTCCAGCAGCCCTCGGACAGGCGAACTGTTTTTT. Its translation is CSSSPRTGELFF.

The DNA of the CDR3 is TGTGCCAGCAGCCAGGGGGATCCCTACGAGCAGTACTTC. Its translation is CASSQGDPYEQYF. The J gene is TRBJ2-5, the V gene TRBV9; 7 bases fit TRBD1. The J call may be incorrect, as the DNA end agrees better with TRBJ2-7. Germline V lookup: CDR1 SGDLS, CDR2 YYNGEE. The CDR3 extends over 13 amino acids.

The chain couples TRBV5-1 to TRBJ2-3; tentative D call: TRBD2 (6 bases). Germline CDR1 SGHRS, CDR2 YFSETQ. The CDR3 contains 16 residues. V was clipped by 3 bases and J by 4 bases, with 18 bases between them. The DNA of the CDR3 is TGCGCCAGCAGCTCCGGGACTCAACTGTTGGCAGATACGCAGTATTTT. Residues: CASSSGTQLLADTQYF. Filled out from reference TRBV5-1 and TRBJ2-3, the complete variable domain reads KAGVTQTPRYLIKTRGQQVTLSCSPISGHRSVSWYQQTPGQGLQFLFEYFSETQRNKGNFPGRFSGRQFSNSRSEMNVSTLELGDSALYLCASSSGTQLLADTQYFGPGTRLTVL.

This sequence joins TRBV7-9 and TRBJ1-5; 9 positions match TRBD1. The CDR3 has 18 residues. The V segment lost 5 bases and the J segment 1 base; nucleotides outside the gene matches: 12. Germline values: CDR1 SEHNR, CDR2 FQNEAQ (reference sequence). CDR3 nucleotide sequence: TGTGCCAGCAGCCTGGGGACAGGGTTCGTCGGGAGCAATCAGCCCCAGCATTTT. It encodes CASSLGTGFVGSNQPQHF.

This rearrangement joins TRBV28 to TRBJ2-3; maybe TRBD1 (5 bases). The CDR3 sequence is 16 residues long. The V end lost 0 bases, the J end lost 0 bases, and 10 bases lay between the germline ends. Germline CDR1 MDHEN, CDR2 SYDVKM. The CDR3 protein is CASSLWKDTSTDTQYF. DNA of the CDR3: TGTGCCAGCAGTTTATGGAAGGACACAAGCACAGATACGCAGTATTTT. Supplemented by reference TRBV28 and TRBJ2-3, the full variable domain reads DVKVTQSSRYLVKRTGEKVFLECVQDMDHENMFWYRQDPGLGLRLIYFSYDVKMKEKGDIPEGYSVSREKKERFSLILESASTNQTSMYLCASSLWKDTSTDTQYFGPGTRLTVL.

V gene TRBV23-1 combines with J gene TRBJ2-7; weak D call: TRBD2 (6 bases). TRBV23-1 is treated as an ORF (open reading frame) with a function not yet certain. The CDR3 covers 15 residues. V was shortened by 3 bases and J by 2 bases, with 14 bases between the two germline ends. The CDR3 bases are TGCGCCAGCAGTCAGACCGGGACTGGAACCTACGAGCAGTACTTC. As protein: CASSQTGTGTYEQYF.

V is TRBV5-6 and J is TRBJ2-1; 9 nucleotides align to TRBD2. Germline V gives CDR1 SGHDT, CDR2 YYEEEE. This CDR3 has 14 amino acids. V was clipped by 6 bases and J by 7 bases; unmatched bases: 8. CDR3 loop: CASNFFAGGNEQFF. The CDR3 DNA reads as TGTGCCAGCAACTTCTTTGCGGGAGGGAATGAGCAGTTCTTC. The full variable domain, completed using reference TRBV5-6 and TRBJ2-1, is DAGVTQSPTHLIKTRGQQVTLRCSPKSGHDTVSWYQQALGQGPQFIFQYYEEEERQRGNFPDRFSGHQFPNYSSELNVNALLLGDSALYLCASNFFAGGNEQFFGPGTRLTVL.

This clone was found a few times. The rearrangement joins TRBV7-8 to TRBJ2-1, with 13 bases fitting TRBD2. Per the germline V gene, CDR1 is SGHVS and CDR2 is FQNEAQ. CDR3 length equals 17 residues. J was trimmed by 5 bases and V by 5 bases; bases with no gene match: 9. This CDR3 is CASSPPRTSGSHNEQFF. DNA for the CDR3: TGTGCCAGCAGCCCTCCGAGGACTAGCGGGAGCCACAATGAGCAGTTCTTC.

The chain has TRBV11-1 and TRBJ2-4, with D perhaps matching TRBD2 (5 bases). Germline values: CDR1 SGHAT, CDR2 FQDESV (reference sequence). The V end was cut by 0 bases, the J end by 9 bases, with 15 bases between. The CDR3 covers 15 residues. The CDR3 sequence is CASSLAGDTARIQYF. As DNA, the CDR3 is TGTGCCAGCAGCTTAGCCGGGGATACAGCACGCATTCAGTACTTC.

The chain uses TRBV5-4 and TRBJ2-7; 10 bases line up with TRBD2. This CDR3 comprises 15 residues. J was trimmed by 7 bases and V by 0 bases; bases with no gene match: 7. The germline V gene encodes CDR1 SGHNT and CDR2 YYREEE (reference sequence). The CDR3 DNA follows: TGTGCCAGCAGCTTGGATAGCGGGAGGACTCGAGAGCAGTACTTC. The encoded protein is CASSLDSGRTREQYF.